The 11 T cell receptor beta chains reported below all come from one sample, sequenced in a study of T cells after yellow fever vaccination. TCRdb re-derived calls from the 5' RACE reads in MiXCR, one entry per CDR3 protein. There are approximately 300,000 distinct CDR3 sequences in the sample; roughly 7% occur only once, and over 15% lies in the top ten. The sample in question was PBMCs, obtained about 41 days after the first yellow fever vaccination. Every receptor here comes from a man in his late teens or twenties who received the YFV17D yellow fever vaccine.

A few counts support this clonotype. The chain carries TRBV6-5 and TRBJ1-4; 8 positions agree with TRBD1. With V trimmed by 2 bases and J by 8 bases, 4 bases remained unmatched. The germline V gene has CDR1 MNHEY and CDR2 SVGAGI. CDR3 size: 14 residues. DNA for the CDR3: TGTGCCAGCAGTTACCAGGGGGCGAGGGAAAAACTGTTTTTT. The encoded protein is CASSYQGAREKLFF.

The chain has TRBV7-8 and TRBJ2-1; D could derive from TRBD1 or TRBD2 (5 bases each). From germline, CDR1 is SGHVS and CDR2 FQNEAQ. The CDR3 is 15 residues long. The V gene lost 2 bases and the J gene lost 3 bases, with 11 bases spanning the gap. CDR3 in amino acids: CASSLLWGSYNEQFF. Here the CDR3 DNA reads TGTGCCAGCAGCTTACTCTGGGGGAGCTACAATGAGCAGTTCTTC. Based on the CDR3 plus reference TRBV7-8 and TRBJ2-1, the full variable domain is GAGVSQSPRYKVAKRGQDVALRCDPISGHVSLFWYQQALGQGPEFLTYFQNEAQLDKSGLPSDRFFAERPEGSVSTLKIQRTQQEDSAVYLCASSLLWGSYNEQFFGPGTRLTVL.

The J gene is TRBJ1-2, the V gene TRBV5-4; TRBD1 aligns across 7 bases. In germline, CDR1 is SGHNT, CDR2 YYREEE (reference sequence). The CDR3 length is 15 residues. J lost 2 bases, V lost 0 bases, and 4 bases had no gene match. The CDR3 loop is CASSLVSGGNYGYTF. The CDR3 nucleotides read TGTGCCAGCAGCTTGGTTTCAGGGGGGAACTATGGCTACACCTTC.

This clonotype was observed a handful of times. V and J are TRBV12-3 or TRBV12-4 and TRBJ1-3; D gene uncertain. The CDR3 contains 12 residues. Trimming pared 4 bases from V and 3 bases from J, leaving 4 bases between. CDR3 nucleotides: TGTGCCAGCAGTTCAATTGGAAACACCATATATTTT. It yields the protein CASSSIGNTIYF.

A few counts support this clonotype. The CDR3 spells CASRPGHGGKAGANVLTF. For the CDR3, the DNA is TGTGCCAGCAGGCCGGGTCACGGCGGGAAGGCTGGGGCCAACGTCCTGACTTTC. The chain couples TRBV6-2 or TRBV6-3 to TRBJ2-6; weak D call: TRBD2 (6 bases). The CDR3 consists of 18 residues. The germline V gene has CDR1 MNHEY and CDR2 SVGEGT. Trimming stripped 6 bases from V and 2 bases from J, with 20 bases between.

Many counts were recorded for this clonotype. The V call is TRBV12-3 or TRBV12-4, the J call TRBJ2-7; D is unresolved. The CDR3 contains 12 residues. V was shortened by 7 bases and J by 9 bases, with 16 bases between the two germline ends. CDR3 DNA: TGTGCCAGCAACCTACCGCCTGAGCGGCAGTACTTC. Its translation is CASNLPPERQYF.

The chain links TRBV5-1 to TRBJ2-7; 9 bases fit TRBD1. This CDR3 region has 14 residues. Losses at the gene ends were 5 bases for V and 5 bases for J; bases not matched to a gene: 8. From germline, CDR1 is SGHRS and CDR2 YFSETQ. The CDR3 nucleotides read TGCGCCAGCAGGGGGACAGGGAGGTTGGACGAGCAGTACTTC. Residues: CASRGTGRLDEQYF.

This clonotype was seen at least ten times. The chain combines TRBV7-2 with TRBJ2-7; no clear D. CDR1 is SGHTA and CDR2 is FQGNSA in the germline V gene. The ends were cut back, 5 bases at V and 7 bases at J, with 15 bases in the middle. The CDR3 contains 13 residues. The CDR3 sequence is CASSQTGSLEQYF. In DNA, the CDR3 is TGTGCCAGCAGCCAAACCGGGTCTTTAGAGCAGTACTTC.

V gene TRBV4-2 combines with J gene TRBJ2-1, with 9 bases fitting TRBD1. The CDR3 consists of 16 residues. The junction had 11 bases not matched to a gene; V was cut back by 6 bases and J by 5 bases. The V gene's germline CDR1 is LGHNA and CDR2 YNFKEQ. As DNA, the CDR3 is TGTGCCAGCAGACCGCACCGGGACAGGGTGGACAATGAGCAGTTCTTC. Translation: CASRPHRDRVDNEQFF.

This clonotype has a handful of counts. The chain couples TRBV5-4 to TRBJ2-3, with D perhaps TRBD2 (6 bases). The CDR3 loop spans 16 amino acids. V shed 6 bases and J shed 0 bases, with 17 bases lying between them. The V gene's germline CDR1 is SGHNT and CDR2 YYREEE (reference sequence). In DNA, the CDR3 is TGTGCCAGCACCCCCGGAGCGGGCTTTAGCACAGATACGCAGTATTTT. Translating it yields CASTPGAGFSTDTQYF.

In DNA, the CDR3 is TGTGCCAGCAGCCGAAGTACAGGGGGCGACTACTACGAGCAGTACTTC. It is translated as CASSRSTGGDYYEQYF. V and J are TRBV3-1 and TRBJ2-7; 9 nucleotides line up with TRBD1. This CDR3 spans 16 amino acids. Germline lookup yields CDR1 LGHDT and CDR2 YNNKEL (reference sequence). V lost 4 bases, J lost 3 bases, and 10 bases stayed unmatched.